The 5 T cell receptor beta chains given below trace back to one sample, sequenced in a study of OX40 agonist ivuxolimab in advanced cancers. The table came from immunoSEQ multiplex PCR; TCRdb's copy has only in-frame clones and leaves some out. Of some 74,000 clones listed, approximately 88% were seen once; the top ten hold around 0.95%. The sequences come from CD4+ or CD8+ T cells sorted from blood, collected in a trial of the OX40 agonist ivuxolimab. These receptor sequences come from an adult with an advanced solid tumor such as melanoma, head and neck, liver or kidney cancer.

This chain uses TRBV19 with TRBJ2-5; D call uncertain. The germline V gene has CDR1 LNHDA and CDR2 SQIVND (reference sequence). Trimming left V 3 bases short and J 2 bases short, with 13 bases between. This CDR3 has 15 residues. CDR3: CASSITPWSQETQYF. The CDR3, as DNA: TGTGCCAGTAGTATCACCCCCTGGTCGCAAGAGACCCAGTACTTC.

The rearrangement uses TRBV4-1 and TRBJ2-5; 9 bases are shared with TRBD1. V was clipped by 2 bases and J by 2 bases; unmatched bases: 3. This CDR3 contains 15 residues. Germline values: CDR1 MGHRA, CDR2 YSYEKL. The CDR3 DNA is TGCGCCAGCAGCCAAATGGGACAGGGACAAGAGACCCAGTACTTC. Translated, it gives CASSQMGQGQETQYF.

Notes on this clone: Germline and junction disagree at one end, which may indicate a read error. The J gene is TRBJ1-2, the V gene TRBV7-2; no clear D gene. The CDR3 contains 11 residues. Germline V CDR1 and CDR2: SGHTA, FQGNSA. CDR3 in DNA: TGTGCCAGCAGCTCGAACCTCCTATTTTCCTTC. As protein: CASSSNLLFSF.

This chain links TRBV18 with TRBJ2-5; D is uncertain. V was trimmed by 0 bases and J by 5 bases, leaving 4 bases between them. The CDR3 covers 12 residues. Looked up from germline, CDR1 is KGHSH and CDR2 is LQKENI. This CDR3 reads CASSPPGETQYF. CDR3 coding DNA: TGTGCCAGCTCACCACCGGGCGAGACCCAGTACTTC.

CDR3 protein: CASSRGQETQYF. The CDR3, as DNA: TGTGCCAGCAGTAGGGGACAAGAGACCCAGTACTTC. This sequence joins TRBV2 and TRBJ2-5, with a tentative D call TRBD1 (5 bases). Germline-derived CDR1 and CDR2 are SNHLY and FYNNEI. The CDR3 spans 12 residues. V dropped 5 bases and J dropped 2 bases, with 6 bases sitting between them.